This TCR beta chain was identified during a study of cytomegalovirus exposure and HLA in healthy donors. As to this clone: Its cognate antigen is unknown.

CDR3 length: 16 amino acids. Germline V gene lookup returns CDR1 MNHEY and CDR2 SMNVEV (reference sequence). PCR primers comprised 60 Vbeta and 13 Jbeta primers. The protocol was immunoSEQ multiplex PCR, while the TCRdb copy is restricted to in-frame clones and leaves out a portion. The sample has approximately 150,000 clones; roughly four fifths are singletons. Overall study results and limits: A missense DCLRE1C variant was associated with V- and J-gene trimming of TCR beta chains in a later analysis, and an independent cohort replicated the association. The likely explanation for a cluster of highly shared sequence variants was sequencing artifact. TCR association rates varied by HLA locus in a later analysis, with DRB1 highest and HLA-C lowest. Within a later analysis, the majority of CMV-associated TCR beta chains appeared HLA-restricted.

Input material: PBMCs. The gene calls are TRBV27 and TRBJ1-6; maybe TRBD1 (5 bases). This TCR derives from a man aged 25 to 40 in good health and CMV-seropositive. The CDR3 loop is CATSRQMIPKNSPLHF. In DNA form, the CDR3 reads TGTGCAACTTCCCGACAGATGATTCCCAAAAATTCACCCCTCCACTTT.